One and the same sample provided the 14 T cell receptor beta chains below, sequenced in a study of blood T cell repertoires in COVID-19. The repertoire was sequenced with immunoSEQ multiplex PCR; TCRdb's copy has only in-frame clones and lacks some. The sample lists approximately 140,000 clones; over 75% were seen once. What was sequenced was peripheral blood. The receptors shown here come from a woman aged 55-70 years with COVID-19, enrolled during active disease.

The chain has TRBV15 and TRBJ2-1, with 10 bases that match TRBD1. Germline CDR1 is LNHNV and CDR2 is YYDKDF (reference sequence). V dropped 8 bases and J dropped 3; count of bases not matched to a gene: 1. The CDR3 loop spans 13 amino acids. CDR3 amino acids: CATRDRGYNEQFF. The CDR3 DNA reads TGTGCCACCCGGGACAGGGGCTACAATGAGCAGTTCTTC. Full variable domain (outside the CDR3, taken from reference TRBV15 and TRBJ2-1): DAMVIQNPRYQVTQFGKPVTLSCSQTLNHNVMYWYQQKSSQAPKLLFHYYDKDFNNEADTPDNFQSRRPNTSFCFLDIRSPGLGDTAMYLCATRDRGYNEQFFGPGTRLTVL.

The sample holds one count of this clone. This chain connects TRBV9 to TRBJ2-3; D unresolved. V lost 0 bases, J lost 1 base, and 12 bases lay in between. This CDR3 comprises 16 residues. The germline V gene has CDR1 SGDLS and CDR2 YYNGEE. CDR3 bases: TGTGCCAGCAGCGTAGTCCCTGGGCAGGGCACAGATACGCAGTATTTT. Translating it yields CASSVVPGQGTDTQYF.

The V gene is TRBV6-2 or TRBV6-3, the J gene TRBJ1-2; 9 nucleotides line up with TRBD1. Germline V gives CDR1 MNHEY, CDR2 SVGEGT. V shed 6 bases, J shed 4 bases, and the junction held 6 bases outside the gene matches. The CDR3 extends over 14 amino acids. The CDR3 region has the DNA TGTGCCAGCAGCCCACACAGGGGGCTCTATGGCTACACCTTC. Encoded protein: CASSPHRGLYGYTF.

This sequence joins TRBV7-9 and TRBJ2-5; 8 nucleotides match TRBD1. The CDR3 contains 13 residues. The trim removed 9 bases at V and 2 bases at J, leaving 5 bases unmatched. Germline CDR1 reads SEHNR; CDR2 reads FQNEAQ (reference sequence). This chain's CDR3 is CASNRDRQETQYF. The CDR3 nucleotides are TGTGCCAGTAACCGGGACAGGCAAGAGACCCAGTACTTC. The entire variable domain, with the rest obtained from reference TRBV7-9 and TRBJ2-5, is as follows: DTGVSQNPRHKITKRGQNVTFRCDPISEHNRLYWYRQTLGQGPEFLTYFQNEAQLEKSRLLSDRFSAERPKGSFSTLEIQRTEQGDSAMYLCASNRDRQETQYFGPGTRLLVL.

This sequence joins TRBV5-1 and TRBJ2-2, with 9 bases fitting TRBD2. The trim removed 2 bases at V and 0 bases at J, leaving 8 bases unmatched. The V gene's germline CDR1 is SGHRS and CDR2 YFSETQ. The CDR3 runs to 18 residues. This chain's CDR3 is CASSFSSGVLANTGELFF. The CDR3 bases are TGCGCCAGCAGCTTCTCTAGCGGGGTGCTCGCGAACACCGGGGAGCTGTTTTTT.

This clone appeared a single time. V usage is TRBV5-1 and J usage is TRBJ1-2, with 7 bases identical to TRBD1. The V gene's germline CDR1 is SGHRS and CDR2 YFSETQ. V lost 0 bases, J lost 8 bases, and 10 bases stayed unmatched. CDR3 length: 15 amino acids. CDR3 coding DNA: TGCGCCAGCAGCTTGGAAATTGGACAGGAGGAGGGCTACACCTTC. It yields the protein CASSLEIGQEEGYTF.

The gene calls are TRBV19 and TRBJ2-2; 9 positions match TRBD1. The CDR3 has 18 residues. Germline V gives CDR1 LNHDA, CDR2 SQIVND (reference sequence). V lost 7 bases and J lost 5; bases outside the gene matches: 17. The CDR3 DNA reads as TGTGCCAGTACCCCGGACAGGGGCTCTGGGGGAATGACCGGGGAGCTGTTTTTT. Translated, it gives CASTPDRGSGGMTGELFF.

This clone was seen more than once but under ten times. The DNA for the CDR3 is TGTGCCAGCAGTCCGCCACTAGCGGGGGAAGCCTACGAGCAGTACTTC. Protein product: CASSPPLAGEAYEQYF. This chain joins TRBV2 and TRBJ2-7; 11 bases are a match to TRBD2. The CDR3 is made up of 16 amino acids. Trimming cost V 5 bases and J 2 bases; bases outside gene matches: 8. Germline V CDR1 and CDR2: SNHLY, FYNNEI.

The chain has TRBV7-8 and TRBJ1-6, with no clear D. The CDR3 is 15 residues long. Trimming removed 4 bases at V and 9 bases at J, with 16 bases between. Germline CDR1 SGHVS, CDR2 FQNEAQ. The chain's CDR3 is CASSSEVPLRSPLHF. The DNA of the CDR3 is TGTGCCAGCAGCTCAGAGGTACCACTCCGTTCACCCCTCCACTTT. The full variable domain, rest sourced from reference TRBV7-8 and TRBJ1-6, is GAGVSQSPRYKVAKRGQDVALRCDPISGHVSLFWYQQALGQGPEFLTYFQNEAQLDKSGLPSDRFFAERPEGSVSTLKIQRTQQEDSAVYLCASSSEVPLRSPLHFGNGTRLTVT.

The V gene is TRBV5-4, the J gene TRBJ1-2, with 10 bases aligning to TRBD1. The CDR3 runs 13 residues. Germline V gives CDR1 SGHNT, CDR2 YYREEE (reference sequence). For the CDR3, the DNA is TGTGCGTACGTCATGGGACAGGGGTCTGGCTACACCTTC. This translates into CAYVMGQGSGYTF. Full variable domain (rest looked up from reference TRBV5-4 and TRBJ1-2): ETGVTQSPTHLIKTRGQQVTLRCSSQSGHNTVSWYQQALGQGPQFIFQYYREEENGRGNFPPRFSGLQFPNYSSELNVNALELDDSALYLCAYVMGQGSGYTFGSGTRLTVV.

In DNA, the CDR3 is TGTGCCAGCAGCTTAGTGGACACAGGTGGGACTGAAGCTTTCTTT. It translates to CASSLVDTGGTEAFF. This sequence joins TRBV11-2 and TRBJ1-1, with D perhaps matching TRBD1 (5 bases). Germline CDR1 reads SGHAT; CDR2 reads FQNNGV. The CDR3 totals 15 residues. The V end lost 1 base, the J end lost 5 bases, and 14 bases lay between the germline ends. The whole variable domain, remainder taken from reference TRBV11-2 and TRBJ1-1, is EAGVAQSPRYKIIEKRQSVAFWCNPISGHATLYWYQQILGQGPKLLIQFQNNGVVDDSQLPKDRFSAERLKGVDSTLKIQPAKLEDSAVYLCASSLVDTGGTEAFFGQGTRLTVV.

The CDR3 sequence: CASSIQYRADTEAFF. The CDR3 nucleotides read TGTGCCAGTAGTATTCAGTACAGGGCGGACACTGAAGCTTTCTTT. The genes are TRBV19 and TRBJ1-1; D is possibly TRBD1 (6 bases). The germline V gene encodes CDR1 LNHDA and CDR2 SQIVND (reference sequence). The CDR3 spans 15 residues. V shed 3 bases and J shed 3 bases, with 14 bases lying between them.

The chain is built from TRBV7-3 and TRBJ2-7; TRBD1 matches 12 bases. Per germline, CDR1 SGHTA and CDR2 FQGTGA. This CDR3 has 15 amino acids. Trimming at V came to 3 bases and at J to 3 bases, leaving 3 bases not matched to a gene. DNA of the CDR3: TGTGCCAGCAGCTTGGGACAGGGGGCGATCTACGAGCAGTACTTC. It yields the protein CASSLGQGAIYEQYF.

J is TRBJ1-1 and V is TRBV11-3; 7 nucleotides align to TRBD1. V lost 5 bases, J lost 7 bases, and 7 bases stayed unmatched. The CDR3 spans 13 residues. The germline V gene encodes CDR1 SGHNT and CDR2 YENEEA. CDR3 bases: TGTGCCAGCAGCCACCGGGACAGCCATGAAGCTTTCTTT. It is translated as CASSHRDSHEAFF.